The sequence of this TCR beta chain was determined in a study of T cells in localized non-small cell lung cancer (dated by TCRdb to the early 2020s). Regarding the research as a whole: The study analyzed T cell repertoires of hundreds of early-stage NSCLC patients, comparing tumors and uninvolved tumor-adjacent lungs. The cohort consisted of roughly 240 treatment-naive NSCLC patients whose localized lung tumors had been resected. A mean age of around 66 years was recorded for the NSCLC patients, of whom approximately 130 were male and 100 to 110 were female.

In the case of this clone: Its recognized antigen is unknown. No base quality information exists; no much larger clone differs at one position.

What the work shows at the level of the full study, not this receptor alone: Because the study design was exploratory, TCR variables were selected using unadjusted p-values without false-discovery rate correction. Because multi-region sequencing of the tumors was not done, intratumor heterogeneity could not be ruled out. Uninvolved tumor-adjacent lung showed the highest T cell clonality, higher than tumor, which suggests more focused antigenic responses in the uninvolved tumor-adjacent lung. Higher T cell density in blood was associated with longer overall survival, whereas higher clonality in adjacent lung was associated with shorter survival. Of the top 100 tumor clones, a median of 57 were detected in paired uninvolved adjacent lung; under 30 were also among that lung's top 100.

At diagnosis, peripheral blood, uninvolved tumor-adjacent lung and tumor were collected and stored as a combination of fresh-frozen and FFPE material. For TCR repertoire profiling, blood samples were analyzed in the form of peripheral blood mononuclear cells. The immunoSEQ Assay was used to sequence TCR beta CDR3 regions from DNA. The authors processed their data as follows. T cell density was computed as TCR beta template counts normalized to usable DNA estimated by amplifying housekeeping genes. Richness was estimated using the preseqR package, with extrapolation to 400,000 templates for PBMC samples and to 120,000 templates for tissue samples. Clonality was defined by subtracting Pielou's evenness from one. Tissue-enriched TCRs were identified by differential abundance testing using productive amino-acid clonotypes, minimum total count 5 and alpha 0.1. Repertoire overlap between compartments was quantified with the Jaccard Index and Morisita Overlap Index. GLIPH grouped TCR beta CDR3s together with public tetramer-defined viral CDR3s, and a viral motif had to include at least three viral sequences and show V-gene enrichment. TCRdb's version of the immuneACCESS table is confined to in-frame rearrangements and falls short of the full clone set. An unresolved V gene accounts for under half of the shortfall where checked; the remainder is of unknown origin. Clone size and V and J calls were adopted from that table, with D and trimming inferred from the DNA. Here the sample has around 29,000 clones; less than 95% occur a single time. In total, the top ten clones hold over 25% of the sample.

At the junction V is shortened by 1 base and J by 4 bases, with 9 bases in between. Including the terminal cysteine and phenylalanine, the CDR3 comprises 15 residues. Only CDR3 DNA remains: 45 bases, in frame from the first base. Reading the germline V gene (reference sequence) gives CDR1 SGHNT and CDR2 YYREEE. The chain couples TRBV5-4 to TRBJ1-6, with no confident D gene call. The TCR comes from a female donor over 55 with stage I lung adenocarcinoma. The source material was peripheral blood, sampled before any cancer treatment. The base sequence is TGTGCCAGCAGCTTGCGTTCTGCTTATAATTCACCCCTCCACTTT. Its protein is CASSLRSAYNSPLHF. Here the CDR3 is joined to the reference TRBV5-4 and TRBJ1-6 genes, and the full variable domain is: ETGVTQSPTHLIKTRGQQVTLRCSSQSGHNTVSWYQQALGQGPQFIFQYYREEENGRGNFPPRFSGLQFPNYSSELNVNALELDDSALYLCASSLRSAYNSPLHFGNGTRLTVT.